This T cell receptor beta chain stems from a study of post-analysis software for immune sequencing data. About the research overall: Relapsing-remitting, secondary progressive and progressive-relapsing courses of multiple sclerosis were included. Study results and caveats: In multiple sclerosis, normalized Chao1 diversity was significantly below that of controls. Clustering by F measure revealed strong co-clustering among samples prepared together in one batch. Several TRBV segments were more frequent in patients than controls; TRBV5-6, TRBV5-1 and TRBV20-1 belonged to this group.

Unique molecular identifiers were present in the TCR beta cDNA libraries. Researchers reported approximately 480,000 cDNA molecules coming from around 1 to 9.1 million T cells. MiXCR was run by TCRdb on the PCR reads, yielding one entry per CDR3 protein. In the table there are about half a million distinct CDR3 sequences, around a third of which are singletons. The V gene's germline CDR1 is LNHDA and CDR2 SQIVND (reference sequence). V was pared by 3 bases and J by 4 bases, with 6 bases of the junction left unmatched. CDR3 length: 15 amino acids. For this clonotype: Its antigen is unknown.

The rearrangement joins TRBV19 to TRBJ1-2, with 9 bases aligning to TRBD1. This sequence originates from a girl aged 2 to 17 with multiple sclerosis. Material for sequencing was blood. CDR3: CASSMAGTGFYGYTF. The CDR3, as DNA: TGTGCCAGTAGTATGGCCGGGACAGGGTTCTATGGCTACACCTTC.